Each of the 3 T cell receptor beta chains below was sequenced from the same sample in a study of T cell responses to AZD1222 COVID-19 vaccine. Generated by immunoSEQ multiplex PCR, the TCRdb table keeps only in-frame clones and is missing some. Found here are 150,000 to 200,000 clones, about nine tenths of them singletons; the top ten hold 1.5% to 2%. The source material was peripheral blood, sampled 28 days after the second AZD1222 dose. All receptors derive from an adult who received the AZD1222 COVID-19 vaccine.

The chain recombines TRBV2 with TRBJ1-1; D unresolved. CDR1 SNHLY and CDR2 FYNNEI come from the germline V gene. The CDR3 spans 14 residues. With 2 bases removed from V and 3 bases from J, the gap between germline ends came to 10 bases. The CDR3 here is CASSESTRDTEAFF. The CDR3 DNA is TGTGCCAGCAGTGAAAGTACGCGGGACACTGAAGCTTTCTTT. Full variable domain (missing parts from reference TRBV2 and TRBJ1-1): EPEVTQTPSHQVTQMGQEVILRCVPISNHLYFYWYRQILGQKVEFLVSFYNNEISEKSEIFDDQFSVERPDGSNFTLKIRSTKLEDSAMYFCASSESTRDTEAFFGQGTRLTVV.

The chain employs TRBV5-1 and TRBJ1-6; no clear D gene. Germline V lookup: CDR1 SGHRS, CDR2 YFSETQ. The V and J ends lost 3 bases and 9 bases respectively, with 10 bases between them. The CDR3 spans 13 residues. The CDR3 coding sequence is TGCGCCAGCAGCTCAGAGGTCGGTTCACCCCTCCACTTT. Protein product: CASSSEVGSPLHF.

This sequence joins TRBV7-2 and TRBJ1-2; TRBD1 agrees at 9 bases. The CDR3 contains 14 residues. V shed 5 bases, J shed 6 bases, and the junction held 7 bases outside the gene matches. Germline V gene lookup returns CDR1 SGHTA and CDR2 FQGNSA. This chain's CDR3 is CASSRRTGVDGYTF. CDR3 bases: TGTGCCAGCAGCCGCAGGACAGGGGTCGATGGCTACACCTTC.